This TCR beta chain was captured in a study of blood T cell repertoires in COVID-19. Background on the study: The samples span acute and convalescent COVID-19 from the United States, Italy and Spain. The cDNA or gDNA used as material had been derived from T cells, B-cell-depleted T cells, or PBMCs.

This CDR3 has 13 residues. Germline CDR1 reads KGHSH; CDR2 reads LQKENI. V was clipped by 4 bases and J by 1 base, with 8 bases between them. TCRdb's copy holds only in-frame clones and misses some; the assay was immunoSEQ multiplex PCR. The data contain around 220,000 clones, under 90% of them singletons. The sequencing sample was made of peripheral blood. The rearrangement joins TRBV18 to TRBJ2-7, with D tentatively TRBD2 (5 bases). The clonotype comes from a woman over 75 with COVID-19, enrolled during active disease. The CDR3 DNA reads as TGTGCCAGCTCACGAGGGAAGTCCTACGAGCAGTACTTC. This codes for CASSRGKSYEQYF.